This T cell receptor beta chain was recorded in a study of T cell clonality in common variable immunodeficiency. In this sample, this clone turned up a few times. Its antigen is still unknown. The CDR3 end falls 3 residues outside the read, so it is completed with the germline J gene. Sequencing input was equivalent genomic DNA from CVID and controls. Clones were sequenced by immunoSEQ multiplex PCR, and TCRdb holds only the in-frame ones, with some missing. The sample shows about 52,000 clones, none of them appearing just once. General study points: CVID patient heterogeneity limited repertoire-clinical complication correlations. Shared TCRbeta clones were fewer between CVID subjects than controls. T cell subpopulation sequencing would be needed to explain CVID clonality.

Germline lookup yields CDR1 SGHVS and CDR2 FNYEAQ. This CDR3 has 15 residues. V and J are TRBV7-6 and TRBJ1-4; a weak D match, TRBD1 (6 bases). The sequence came from a person aged 18 to 70 in good health. Source material: peripheral blood mononuclear cells. The CDR3 spells CASSPPGDYNSPLFF. The part of the CDR3 DNA that was read is TGTGCCAGCAGTCCTCCAGGGGACTATAATTCACCA.